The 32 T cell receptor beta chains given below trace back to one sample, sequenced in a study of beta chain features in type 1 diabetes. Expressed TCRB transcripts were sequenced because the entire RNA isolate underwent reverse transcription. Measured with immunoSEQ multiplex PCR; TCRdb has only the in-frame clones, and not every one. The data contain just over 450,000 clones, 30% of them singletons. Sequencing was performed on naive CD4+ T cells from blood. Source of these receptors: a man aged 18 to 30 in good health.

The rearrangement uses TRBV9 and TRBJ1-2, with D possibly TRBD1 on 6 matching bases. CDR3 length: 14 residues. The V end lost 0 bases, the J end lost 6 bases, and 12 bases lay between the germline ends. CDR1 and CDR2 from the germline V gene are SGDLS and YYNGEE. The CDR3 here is CASSVVGRGDGYTF. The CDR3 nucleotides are TGTGCCAGCAGCGTAGTAGGCAGGGGAGATGGCTACACCTTC.

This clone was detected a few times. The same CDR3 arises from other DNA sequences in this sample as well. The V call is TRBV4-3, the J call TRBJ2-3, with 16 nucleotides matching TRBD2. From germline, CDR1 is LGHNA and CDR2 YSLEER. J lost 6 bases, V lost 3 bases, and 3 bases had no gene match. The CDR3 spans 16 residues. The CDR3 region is CASSQGLAGGSDTQYF. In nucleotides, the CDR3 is TGCGCCAGCAGCCAGGGACTAGCGGGAGGGAGTGATACGCAGTATTTT.

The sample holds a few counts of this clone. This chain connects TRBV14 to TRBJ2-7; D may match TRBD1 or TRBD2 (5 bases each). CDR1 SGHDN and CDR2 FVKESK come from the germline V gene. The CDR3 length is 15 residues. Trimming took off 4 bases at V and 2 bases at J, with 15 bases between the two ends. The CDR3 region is CASSPLGTVTYEQYF. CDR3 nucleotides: TGTGCCAGCAGCCCTCTAGGGACGGTAACCTACGAGCAGTACTTC.

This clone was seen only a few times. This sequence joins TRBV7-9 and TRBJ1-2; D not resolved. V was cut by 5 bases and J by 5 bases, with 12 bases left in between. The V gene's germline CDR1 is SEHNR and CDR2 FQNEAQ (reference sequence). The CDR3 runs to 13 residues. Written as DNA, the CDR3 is TGTGCCAGCAGCCTGGGAGGGTGGTATGGCTACACCTTC. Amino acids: CASSLGGWYGYTF.

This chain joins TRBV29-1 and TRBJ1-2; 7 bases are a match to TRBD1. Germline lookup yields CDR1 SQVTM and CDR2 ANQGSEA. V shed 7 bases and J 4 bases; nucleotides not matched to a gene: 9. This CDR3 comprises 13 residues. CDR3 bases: TGCAGCGGTGTGACAGGGACGGGCTATGGCTACACCTTC. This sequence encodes CSGVTGTGYGYTF.

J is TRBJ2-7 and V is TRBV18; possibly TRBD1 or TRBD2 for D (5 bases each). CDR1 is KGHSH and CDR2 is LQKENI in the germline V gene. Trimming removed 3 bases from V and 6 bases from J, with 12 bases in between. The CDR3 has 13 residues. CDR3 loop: CASSPGPGIEQYF. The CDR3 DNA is TGTGCCAGCTCACCGGGGCCGGGGATCGAGCAGTACTTC.

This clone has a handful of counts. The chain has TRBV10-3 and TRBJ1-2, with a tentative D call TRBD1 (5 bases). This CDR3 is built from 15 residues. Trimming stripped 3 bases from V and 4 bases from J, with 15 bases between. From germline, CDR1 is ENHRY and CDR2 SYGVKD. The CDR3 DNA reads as TGTGCCATCAGTGAAGGGGCCGGGGAAGGCTATGGCTACACCTTC. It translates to CAISEGAGEGYGYTF.

CDR3 coding DNA: TGTGCCTGGAGACAGGGTAGATTCCATGAGCAGTTCTTC. Translating it yields CAWRQGRFHEQFF. The chain recombines TRBV30 with TRBJ2-1; perhaps TRBD1 as D (6 bases). The CDR3 has 13 amino acids. Germline V CDR1 and CDR2: GTSNPN, SVGIG (reference sequence). V lost 3 bases to trimming and J lost 8 bases, with 14 bases between them.

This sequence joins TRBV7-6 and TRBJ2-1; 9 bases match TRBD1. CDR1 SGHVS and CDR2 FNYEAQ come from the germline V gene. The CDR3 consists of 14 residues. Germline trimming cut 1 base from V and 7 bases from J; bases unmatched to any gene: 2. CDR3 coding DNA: TGTGCCAGCAGCTTAGACAGGGGGCGAAATGAGCAGTTCTTC. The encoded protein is CASSLDRGRNEQFF.

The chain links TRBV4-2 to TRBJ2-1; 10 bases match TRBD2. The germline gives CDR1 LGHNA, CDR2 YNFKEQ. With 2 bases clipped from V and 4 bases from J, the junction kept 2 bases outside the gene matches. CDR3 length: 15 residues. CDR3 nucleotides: TGTGCCAGCAGCCAACCGGGACTAGCGTACAATGAGCAGTTCTTC. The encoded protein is CASSQPGLAYNEQFF.

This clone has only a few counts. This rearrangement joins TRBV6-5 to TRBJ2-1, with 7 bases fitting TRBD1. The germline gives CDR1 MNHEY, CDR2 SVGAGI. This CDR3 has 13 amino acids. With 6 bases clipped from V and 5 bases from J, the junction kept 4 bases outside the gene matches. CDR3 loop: CASRPQGDNEQFF. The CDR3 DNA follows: TGTGCCAGCAGGCCTCAGGGGGACAATGAGCAGTTCTTC.

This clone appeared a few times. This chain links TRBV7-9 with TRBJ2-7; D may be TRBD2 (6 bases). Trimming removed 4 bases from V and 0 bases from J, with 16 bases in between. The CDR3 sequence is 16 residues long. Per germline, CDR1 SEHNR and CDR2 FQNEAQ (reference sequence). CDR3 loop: CASSSSGGAFSYEQYF. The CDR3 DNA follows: TGTGCCAGCAGCTCCTCCGGGGGAGCGTTCTCCTACGAGCAGTACTTC. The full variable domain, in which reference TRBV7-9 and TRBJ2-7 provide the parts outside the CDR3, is DTGVSQNPRHKITKRGQNVTFRCDPISEHNRLYWYRQTLGQGPEFLTYFQNEAQLEKSRLLSDRFSAERPKGSFSTLEIQRTEQGDSAMYLCASSSSGGAFSYEQYFGPGTRLTVT.

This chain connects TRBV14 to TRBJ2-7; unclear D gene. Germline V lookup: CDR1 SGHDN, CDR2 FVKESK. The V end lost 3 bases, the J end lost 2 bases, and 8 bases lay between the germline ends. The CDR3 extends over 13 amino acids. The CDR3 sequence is CASSHYPTYEQYF. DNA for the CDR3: TGTGCCAGCAGCCACTATCCCACCTACGAGCAGTACTTC.

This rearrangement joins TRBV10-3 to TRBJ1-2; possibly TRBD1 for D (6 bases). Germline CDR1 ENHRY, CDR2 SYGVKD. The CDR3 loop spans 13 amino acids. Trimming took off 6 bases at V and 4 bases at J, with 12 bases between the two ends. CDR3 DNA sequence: TGTGCCATCAGGGGGGACACCCGCTATGGCTACACCTTC. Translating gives CAIRGDTRYGYTF.

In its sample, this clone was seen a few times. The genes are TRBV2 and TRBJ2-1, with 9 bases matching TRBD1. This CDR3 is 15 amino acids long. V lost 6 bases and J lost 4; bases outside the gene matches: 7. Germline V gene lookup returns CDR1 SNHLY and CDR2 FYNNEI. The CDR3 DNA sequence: TGTGCCAGCAGCCCCGGGACAGGGCGATACAATGAGCAGTTCTTC. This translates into CASSPGTGRYNEQFF.

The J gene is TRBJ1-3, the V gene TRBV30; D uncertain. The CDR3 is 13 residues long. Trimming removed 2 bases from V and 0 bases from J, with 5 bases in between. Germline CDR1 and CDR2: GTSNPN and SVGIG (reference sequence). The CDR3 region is CAWSLYSGNTIYF. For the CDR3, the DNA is TGTGCCTGGAGTCTTTACTCTGGAAACACCATATATTTT.

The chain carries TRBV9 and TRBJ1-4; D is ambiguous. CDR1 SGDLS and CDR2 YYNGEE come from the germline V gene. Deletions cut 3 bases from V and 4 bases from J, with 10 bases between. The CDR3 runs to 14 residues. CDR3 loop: CASSARHRNEKLFF. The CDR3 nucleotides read TGTGCCAGCAGCGCCCGACATCGTAATGAAAAACTGTTTTTT.

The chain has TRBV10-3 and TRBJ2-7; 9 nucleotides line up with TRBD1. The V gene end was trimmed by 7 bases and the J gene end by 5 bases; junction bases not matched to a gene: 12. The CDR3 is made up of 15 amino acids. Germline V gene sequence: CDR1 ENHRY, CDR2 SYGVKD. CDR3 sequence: CAIKNGQGRFHEQYF. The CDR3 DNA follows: TGTGCCATCAAGAACGGACAGGGGCGGTTCCACGAGCAGTACTTC.

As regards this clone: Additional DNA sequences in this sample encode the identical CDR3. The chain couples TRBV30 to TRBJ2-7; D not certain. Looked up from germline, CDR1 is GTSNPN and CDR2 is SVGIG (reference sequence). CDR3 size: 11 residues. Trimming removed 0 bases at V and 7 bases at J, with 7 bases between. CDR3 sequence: CAWSVLLEQYF. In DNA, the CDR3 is TGTGCCTGGAGTGTACTCTTGGAGCAGTACTTC. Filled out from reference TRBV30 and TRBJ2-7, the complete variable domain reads SQTIHQWPATLVQPVGSPLSLECTVEGTSNPNLYWYRQAAGRGLQLLFYSVGIGQISSEVPQNLSASRPQDRQFILSSKKLLLSDSGFYLCAWSVLLEQYFGPGTRLTVT.

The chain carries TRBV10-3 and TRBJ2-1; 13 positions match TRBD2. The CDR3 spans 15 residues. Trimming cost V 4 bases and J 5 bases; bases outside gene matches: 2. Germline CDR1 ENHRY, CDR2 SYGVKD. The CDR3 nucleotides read TGTGCCATCAGTGGAACTAGCGGGAGGGACAATGAGCAGTTCTTC. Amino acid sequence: CAISGTSGRDNEQFF.

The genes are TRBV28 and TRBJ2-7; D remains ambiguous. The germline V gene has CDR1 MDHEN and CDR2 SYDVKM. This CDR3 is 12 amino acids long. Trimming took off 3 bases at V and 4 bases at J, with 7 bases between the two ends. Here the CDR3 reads CASSFLLYEQYF. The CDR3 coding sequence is TGTGCCAGCAGTTTTCTGCTGTACGAGCAGTACTTC.

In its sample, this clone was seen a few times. The CDR3 coding sequence is TGTGCCTGCGGCTCCTACAATGAGCAGTTCTTC. This gives the protein CACGSYNEQFF. The chain carries TRBV30 and TRBJ2-1; D gene uncertain. CDR1 GTSNPN and CDR2 SVGIG come from the germline V gene (reference sequence). V dropped 6 bases and J dropped 0 bases, with 3 bases sitting between them. The CDR3 covers 11 residues. Combining the CDR3 with reference TRBV30 and TRBJ2-1 gives the whole variable domain SQTIHQWPATLVQPVGSPLSLECTVEGTSNPNLYWYRQAAGRGLQLLFYSVGIGQISSEVPQNLSASRPQDRQFILSSKKLLLSDSGFYLCACGSYNEQFFGPGTRLTVL.

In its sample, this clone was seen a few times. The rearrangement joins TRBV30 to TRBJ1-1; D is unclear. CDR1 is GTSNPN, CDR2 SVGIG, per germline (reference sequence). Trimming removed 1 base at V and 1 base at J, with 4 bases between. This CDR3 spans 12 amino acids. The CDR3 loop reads CAWSGRNTEAFF. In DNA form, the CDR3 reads TGTGCCTGGAGTGGCAGGAACACTGAAGCTTTCTTT. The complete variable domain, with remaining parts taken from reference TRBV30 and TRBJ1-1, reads SQTIHQWPATLVQPVGSPLSLECTVEGTSNPNLYWYRQAAGRGLQLLFYSVGIGQISSEVPQNLSASRPQDRQFILSSKKLLLSDSGFYLCAWSGRNTEAFFGQGTRLTVV.

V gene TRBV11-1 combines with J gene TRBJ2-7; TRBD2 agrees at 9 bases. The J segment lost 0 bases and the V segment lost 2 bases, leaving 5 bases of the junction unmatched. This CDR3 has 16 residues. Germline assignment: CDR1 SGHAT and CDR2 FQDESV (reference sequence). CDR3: CASSLYGTSFSYEQYF. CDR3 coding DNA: TGTGCCAGCAGCTTATATGGGACTAGCTTCTCCTACGAGCAGTACTTC.

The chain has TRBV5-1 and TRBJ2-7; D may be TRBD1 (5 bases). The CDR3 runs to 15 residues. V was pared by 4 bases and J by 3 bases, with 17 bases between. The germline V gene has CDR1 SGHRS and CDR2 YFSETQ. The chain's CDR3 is CASSPPVTGNYEQYF. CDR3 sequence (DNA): TGCGCCAGCAGCCCACCCGTAACAGGCAACTACGAGCAGTACTTC.

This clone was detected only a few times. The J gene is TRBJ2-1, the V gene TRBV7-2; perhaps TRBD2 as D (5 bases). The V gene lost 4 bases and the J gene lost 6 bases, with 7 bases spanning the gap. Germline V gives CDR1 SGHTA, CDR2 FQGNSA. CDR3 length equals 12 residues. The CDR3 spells CASSSRGNEQFF. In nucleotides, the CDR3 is TGTGCCAGCAGCTCCCGGGGCAATGAGCAGTTCTTC.

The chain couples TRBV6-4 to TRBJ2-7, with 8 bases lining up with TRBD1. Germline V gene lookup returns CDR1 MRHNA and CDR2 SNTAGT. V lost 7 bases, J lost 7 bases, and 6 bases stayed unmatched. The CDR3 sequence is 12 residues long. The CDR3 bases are TGTGCCAGCATGTGGACAGGGAAGGAGCAGTACTTC. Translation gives CASMWTGKEQYF.

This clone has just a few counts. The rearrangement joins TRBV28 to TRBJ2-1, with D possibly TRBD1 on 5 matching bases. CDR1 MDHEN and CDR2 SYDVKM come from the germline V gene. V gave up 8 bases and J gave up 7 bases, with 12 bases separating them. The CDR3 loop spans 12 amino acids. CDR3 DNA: TGTGCCAGCCATACAGGACGAAATGAGCAGTTCTTC. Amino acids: CASHTGRNEQFF.

The CDR3 loop is CASSLVGTSTYEQYF. CDR3 coding DNA: TGTGCCAGCAGCTTAGTAGGGACTAGTACCTACGAGCAGTACTTC. The chain couples TRBV7-2 to TRBJ2-7; 8 bases align to TRBD2. J lost 2 bases, V lost 1 base, and 4 bases had no gene match. Germline V CDR1 and CDR2: SGHTA, FQGNSA. This CDR3 has 15 amino acids.

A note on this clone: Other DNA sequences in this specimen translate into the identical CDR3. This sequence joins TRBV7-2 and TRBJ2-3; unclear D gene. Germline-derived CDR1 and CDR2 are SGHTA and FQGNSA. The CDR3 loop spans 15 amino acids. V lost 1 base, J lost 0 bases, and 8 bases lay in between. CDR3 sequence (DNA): TGTGCCAGCAGCTTAGGGCCTGCTAGCACAGATACGCAGTATTTT. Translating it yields CASSLGPASTDTQYF.

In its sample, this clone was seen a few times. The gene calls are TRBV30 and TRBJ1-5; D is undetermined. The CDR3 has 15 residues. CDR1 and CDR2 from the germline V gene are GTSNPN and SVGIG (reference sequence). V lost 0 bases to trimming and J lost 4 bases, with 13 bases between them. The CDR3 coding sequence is TGTGCCTGGAGTGTTGTTTCAGTGAGGAATCAGCCCCAGCATTTT. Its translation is CAWSVVSVRNQPQHF.

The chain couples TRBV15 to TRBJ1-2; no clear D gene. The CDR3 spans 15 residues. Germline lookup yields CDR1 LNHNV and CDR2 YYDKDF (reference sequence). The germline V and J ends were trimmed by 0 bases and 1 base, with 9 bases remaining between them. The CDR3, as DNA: TGTGCCACCAGCAGAGAGCAAAAGGGTAACTATGGCTACACCTTC. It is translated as CATSREQKGNYGYTF.